The 25 T cell receptor beta chains in this list originate from one sample, sequenced in a study of vaccination and CD4 T cells after COVID-19. As to treatment: roughly 10-day PBMC culture with coronavirus spike peptide pools or control peptides (ViraFEST assay). No cognate antigen is known for these TCRs. Sequence data for DNA of cultured CD4+ T cells were generated by the Oncomine TCR Beta short-read assay. TCRdb reprocessed the PCR reads via MiXCR and lists one record per CDR3 protein. Of 14,000 to 15,000 distinct CDR3 sequences in the sample, 48% are singletons; the top ten hold roughly 13%. What was sequenced was CD4+ T cells from blood, cultured in vitro. All receptors come from a human donor who had recovered from COVID-19.

V is TRBV7-9 and J is TRBJ1-6; tentatively, D is TRBD1 (5 bases). Per germline, CDR1 SEHNR and CDR2 FQNEAQ (reference sequence). Trimming took off 4 bases at V and 2 bases at J, with 15 bases between the two ends. This CDR3 spans 17 amino acids. The DNA for the CDR3 is TGTGCCAGCAGCTCGTCAGCAGGGAGTCCCTATAATTCACCCCTCCACTTT. It is translated as CASSSSAGSPYNSPLHF.

V and J are TRBV24-1 and TRBJ2-2, with D perhaps TRBD2 (6 bases). Trimming left V 5 bases short and J 7 bases short, with 13 bases between. Germline-derived CDR1 and CDR2 are KGHDR and SFDVKD. The CDR3 is 14 residues long. CDR3 region: CATSGDLLYGELFF. In DNA, the CDR3 is TGTGCCACCAGTGGGGACTTGTTGTACGGGGAGCTGTTTTTT.

This clonotype appeared a few times. This chain connects TRBV7-2 to TRBJ2-7; tentatively, D is TRBD2 (7 bases). The CDR3 totals 14 residues. The ends were cut back, 0 bases at V and 5 bases at J, with 11 bases in the middle. Per the germline V gene, CDR1 is SGHTA and CDR2 is FQGNSA. This CDR3 reads CASSLAGGGDEQYF. In DNA form, the CDR3 reads TGTGCCAGCAGCTTAGCGGGAGGGGGGGACGAGCAGTACTTC.

This chain links TRBV29-1 with TRBJ1-2, with D unclear. The CDR3 covers 13 residues. CDR1 and CDR2 (germline): SQVTM, ANQGSEA. V dropped 1 base and J dropped 1 base, with 7 bases sitting between them. The CDR3 sequence: CSVEALFNYGYTF. CDR3 nucleotide sequence: TGCAGCGTTGAAGCCCTGTTTAACTATGGCTACACCTTC.

Only a few counts were recorded for this clonotype. J is TRBJ1-2 and V is TRBV28; D perhaps matches TRBD1 (5 bases). The CDR3 extends over 15 amino acids. V shed 7 bases and J shed 4 bases, with 19 bases lying between them. The V gene's germline CDR1 is MDHEN and CDR2 SYDVKM. CDR3 amino acids: CASTQPGTAIYGYTF. For the CDR3, the DNA is TGTGCCAGCACCCAGCCAGGGACGGCGATCTATGGCTACACCTTC.

The chain employs TRBV5-6 and TRBJ1-2; D perhaps matches TRBD1 (5 bases). Germline lookup yields CDR1 SGHDT and CDR2 YYEEEE. The CDR3 is made up of 15 amino acids. Trimming took off 3 bases at V and 7 bases at J, with 19 bases between the two ends. This CDR3 is CASSYPGRRGSGYTF. CDR3 bases: TGTGCCAGCAGCTACCCGGGACGGAGGGGCTCTGGCTACACCTTC.

The chain carries TRBV5-1 and TRBJ2-3; TRBD2 agrees at 9 bases. Per the germline V gene, CDR1 is SGHRS and CDR2 is YFSETQ. This CDR3 region has 14 residues. V lost 3 bases, J lost 6 bases, and 5 bases stayed unmatched. CDR3 DNA sequence: TGCGCCAGCAGCTCGGGACTAGCCCGCGATACGCAGTATTTT. The encoded protein is CASSSGLARDTQYF. The whole variable domain, remainder taken from reference TRBV5-1 and TRBJ2-3, is KAGVTQTPRYLIKTRGQQVTLSCSPISGHRSVSWYQQTPGQGLQFLFEYFSETQRNKGNFPGRFSGRQFSNSRSEMNVSTLELGDSALYLCASSSGLARDTQYFGPGTRLTVL.

The chain employs TRBV19 and TRBJ1-1; a possible D gene is TRBD1 (6 bases). The CDR3 is made up of 14 amino acids. Deletions cut 4 bases from V and 6 bases from J, with 15 bases between. CDR1 LNHDA and CDR2 SQIVND come from the germline V gene (reference sequence). CDR3 nucleotides: TGTGCCAGTAGTAACCCGGACAGCGGCGCTGAAGCTTTCTTT. Translation: CASSNPDSGAEAFF. Using reference TRBV19 and TRBJ1-1 for the parts outside the CDR3, the full variable domain is DGGITQSPKYLFRKEGQNVTLSCEQNLNHDAMYWYRQDPGQGLRLIYYSQIVNDFQKGDIAEGYSVSREKKESFPLTVTSAQKNPTAFYLCASSNPDSGAEAFFGQGTRLTVV.

The genes are TRBV19 and TRBJ1-1; possible D gene TRBD1, 6 bases. The CDR3 extends over 11 amino acids. The germline V gene has CDR1 LNHDA and CDR2 SQIVND (reference sequence). The V end was cut by 2 bases, the J end by 10 bases, with 8 bases between. The CDR3 DNA reads TGTGCCAGTAGTATATCCAGGGGAGCTTTCTTT. Protein: CASSISRGAFF.

This clonotype was recorded a few times. The chain couples TRBV20-1 to TRBJ2-5; 9 bases fit TRBD2. The CDR3 runs 14 residues. Germline V lookup: CDR1 DFQATT, CDR2 SNEGSKA (reference sequence). CDR3 sequence (DNA): TGCAGCGCAGTATGGCGGGAGGGCCGCGAGACCCAGTACTTC. Amino acid sequence: CSAVWREGRETQYF.

The J gene is TRBJ1-1, the V gene TRBV7-6; 8 nucleotides align to TRBD1. CDR3 length: 15 amino acids. In germline, CDR1 is SGHVS, CDR2 FNYEAQ. The V and J ends lost 5 bases and 9 bases, in that order; junction bases with no gene match: 14. The CDR3 nucleotides are TGTGCCAGCAGCCCGGAGACTACGACAGGGGCTCAAGCTTTCTTT. It codes for CASSPETTTGAQAFF.

The rearrangement uses TRBV7-2 and TRBJ2-1; D gene ambiguous. Germline values: CDR1 SGHTA, CDR2 FQGNSA. Trimming stripped 3 bases from V and 0 bases from J, with 6 bases between. The CDR3 totals 14 residues. The CDR3 here is CASSLEFSYNEQFF. The DNA of the CDR3 is TGTGCCAGCAGCTTGGAATTCTCCTACAATGAGCAGTTCTTC.

This chain links TRBV4-3 with TRBJ1-1, with D unresolved. Trimming took off 2 bases at V and 7 bases at J, with 17 bases between the two ends. The CDR3 is 15 amino acids. The germline V gene encodes CDR1 LGHNA and CDR2 YSLEER. The CDR3 bases are TGCGCCAGCAGCCAATCATTGAATGGCGGGGATGAAGCTTTCTTT. Its translation: CASSQSLNGGDEAFF.

The chain links TRBV24-1 to TRBJ2-7; maybe TRBD1 (7 bases). The CDR3 extends over 16 amino acids. CDR1 is KGHDR, CDR2 SFDVKD, per germline. The germline V and J ends were trimmed by 4 bases and 0 bases, with 15 bases remaining between them. The CDR3 DNA reads TGTGCCACCAGTGAGGGGGGACAGCCCGGCTCCTACGAGCAGTACTTC. Translated, it gives CATSEGGQPGSYEQYF.

This clonotype was seen only a few times. The chain couples TRBV20-1 to TRBJ1-1; D gene unclear. The CDR3 consists of 13 residues. CDR1 DFQATT and CDR2 SNEGSKA come from the germline V gene (reference sequence). The V end lost 3 bases, the J end lost 1 base, and 9 bases lay between the germline ends. The CDR3 nucleotides are TGCAGTGCTAGCGGAAGGAGGAACACTGAAGCTTTCTTT. It codes for CSASGRRNTEAFF.

The V gene is TRBV6-5, the J gene TRBJ2-1, with D perhaps TRBD2 (6 bases). V shed 4 bases and J shed 4 bases, with 11 bases lying between them. The CDR3 length is 14 residues. Per germline, CDR1 MNHEY and CDR2 SVGAGI. CDR3 region: CASSSGSLYNEQFF. The CDR3 nucleotides read TGTGCCAGCAGTTCCGGGAGTTTGTACAATGAGCAGTTCTTC.

This clonotype turned up a few times. The gene calls are TRBV10-1 and TRBJ1-1; 7 nucleotides match TRBD1. The germline V gene encodes CDR1 WNHNN and CDR2 SYGVQD (reference sequence). The CDR3 totals 16 residues. Trimming removed 3 bases from V and 1 base from J; junction bases left unmatched: 8. The CDR3 protein is CASSDAGTAKNTEAFF. The CDR3 DNA reads TGCGCCAGCAGTGATGCCGGGACAGCGAAGAACACTGAAGCTTTCTTT.

The V and J genes are TRBV19 and TRBJ1-5; 11 bases line up with TRBD1. Germline values: CDR1 LNHDA, CDR2 SQIVND (reference sequence). The CDR3 length is 16 residues. V shed 2 bases and J 3 bases; nucleotides not matched to a gene: 3. CDR3 sequence reads: CASSIRTGGYNQPQHF. The CDR3 coding sequence is TGTGCCAGTAGTATACGGACAGGGGGCTACAATCAGCCCCAGCATTTT.

The genes are TRBV4-3 and TRBJ2-1, with TRBD1 as a possible D gene (5 bases). V lost 3 bases and J 8 bases, leaving 11 bases between the germline ends. Germline CDR1 is LGHNA and CDR2 is YSLEER. The CDR3 totals 13 residues. CDR3 amino acids: CASSHLTGDEQFF. In DNA, the CDR3 is TGCGCCAGCAGCCATCTTACAGGAGATGAGCAGTTCTTC.

The rearrangement uses TRBV20-1 and TRBJ1-1; the D gene is possibly TRBD1 (5 bases). Germline V CDR1 and CDR2: DFQATT, SNEGSKA (reference sequence). Trimming removed 1 base at V and 3 bases at J, with 9 bases between. The CDR3 spans 13 residues. The CDR3 loop reads CSARGDSHTEAFF. As DNA, the CDR3 is TGCAGTGCTAGAGGAGACAGTCACACTGAAGCTTTCTTT.

This clonotype was counted a few times. The V and J genes are TRBV7-2 and TRBJ2-3; possible D gene TRBD2, 6 bases. Trimming removed 0 bases from V and 0 bases from J, with 7 bases in between. The CDR3 is 15 residues long. Germline V CDR1 and CDR2: SGHTA, FQGNSA. CDR3 sequence: CASSLAGTSTDTQYF. In DNA, the CDR3 is TGTGCCAGCAGCTTAGCAGGGACTAGCACAGATACGCAGTATTTT.

The V call is TRBV7-6, the J call TRBJ1-3; tentative D call: TRBD1 (6 bases). Per germline, CDR1 SGHVS and CDR2 FNYEAQ. V lost 5 bases and J 7 bases, leaving 15 bases between the germline ends. The CDR3 consists of 14 residues. The CDR3 reads CASSQGHSSNTIYF. DNA for the CDR3: TGTGCCAGCAGCCAGGGACACTCTTCGAACACCATATATTTT.

The chain is built from TRBV11-2 and TRBJ1-5; D remains unclear. Trimming pared 2 bases from V and 1 base from J, leaving 6 bases between. This CDR3 is 14 amino acids long. Germline-derived CDR1 and CDR2 are SGHAT and FQNNGV. In nucleotides, the CDR3 is TGTGCCAGCAGCTTAACGGGAAGCAATCAGCCCCAGCATTTT. Translation: CASSLTGSNQPQHF.

The rearrangement links TRBV7-2 to TRBJ2-1, with 7 bases matching TRBD1. With 5 bases clipped from V and 12 bases from J, the junction kept 16 bases outside the gene matches. The germline CDR1 and CDR2 sequences are SGHTA and FQGNSA. The CDR3 length is 15 residues. The CDR3 nucleotides are TGTGCCAGCAGCGCACAGGGGCCCGCTCCTCGAGGGCAGTTCTTC. Translated: CASSAQGPAPRGQFF.

The sample holds a few counts of this clonotype. V usage is TRBV28 and J usage is TRBJ2-6, with a tentative D call TRBD2 (6 bases). There are 19 residues in the CDR3. With 3 bases removed from V and 0 bases from J, the gap between germline ends came to 18 bases. Germline V gene sequence: CDR1 MDHEN, CDR2 SYDVKM. The CDR3 nucleotides read TGTGCCAGCAGTTTCGTTCCTTACGGGGGAACCTCTGGGGCCAACGTCCTGACTTTC. This gives the protein CASSFVPYGGTSGANVLTF.